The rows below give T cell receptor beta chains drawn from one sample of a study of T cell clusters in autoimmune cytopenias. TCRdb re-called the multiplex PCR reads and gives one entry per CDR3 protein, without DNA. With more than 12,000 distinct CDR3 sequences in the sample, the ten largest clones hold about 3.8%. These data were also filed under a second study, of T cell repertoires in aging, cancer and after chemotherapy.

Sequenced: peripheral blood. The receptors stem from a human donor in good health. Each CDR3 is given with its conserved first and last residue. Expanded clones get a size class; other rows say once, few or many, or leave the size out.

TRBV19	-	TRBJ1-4	CASSARDKSTNEKLFF
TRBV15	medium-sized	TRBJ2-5	CATSSSGRETQYF
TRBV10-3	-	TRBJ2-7	CATTLRQESYEQYF
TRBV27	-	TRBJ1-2	CASSGTSLMNGYTF
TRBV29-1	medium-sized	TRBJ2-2	CSGTSTGELFF
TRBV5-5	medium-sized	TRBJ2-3	CASSLPGTDTQYF
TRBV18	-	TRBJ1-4	CASSRDKTEKLFF
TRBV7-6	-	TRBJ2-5	CASSLLAGETQYF
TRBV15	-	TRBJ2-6	CATSRLMTNSGANVLTF
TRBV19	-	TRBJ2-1	CASRNGRSYNEQFF
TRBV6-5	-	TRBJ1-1	CASSYDGASTEAFF
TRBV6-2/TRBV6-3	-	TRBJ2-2	CASSVSTGELFF
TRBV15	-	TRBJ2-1	CATSRDTSYEQFF
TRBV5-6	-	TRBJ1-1	CASSFSGSNTEAFF
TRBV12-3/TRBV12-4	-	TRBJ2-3	CASPRGDTQYF
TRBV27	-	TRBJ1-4	CASGVGRKWNEKLFF
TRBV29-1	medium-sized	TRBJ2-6	CSVGSGRSGANVLTF
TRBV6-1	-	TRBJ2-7	CASSVGGRAYEQYF
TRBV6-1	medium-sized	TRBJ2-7	CASSERARGLYEQYF
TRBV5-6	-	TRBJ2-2	CASSLPGPGELFF
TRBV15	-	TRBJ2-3	CATSREGSGRWDTQYF
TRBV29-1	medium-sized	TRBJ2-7	CSVADTFYEQYF
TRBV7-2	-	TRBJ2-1	CASSLFPHEQFF
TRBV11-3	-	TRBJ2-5	CASSTGGAETQYF
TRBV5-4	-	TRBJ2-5	CASSSKQQPQETQYF
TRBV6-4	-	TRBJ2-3	CASSEGPSTDTQYF
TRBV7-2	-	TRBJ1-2	CASSLITGMDGYTF
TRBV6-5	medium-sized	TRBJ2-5	CASSYRPQGQEETQYF
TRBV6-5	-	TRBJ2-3	CATARTRGRDTQYF
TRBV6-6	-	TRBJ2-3	CASSLGLAGGPSTDTQYF
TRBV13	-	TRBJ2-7	CASSTDSYYEQYF
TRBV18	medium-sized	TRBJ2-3	CASSPRGVATTDTQYF
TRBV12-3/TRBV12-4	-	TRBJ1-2	CASSRDRGYGYTF
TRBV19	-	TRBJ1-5	CASKGGPNQPQHF
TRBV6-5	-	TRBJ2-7	CASSGVAGDLGEQYF
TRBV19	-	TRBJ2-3	CASSRLAPSTDTQYF
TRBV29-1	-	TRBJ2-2	CSVEGGLAGGLYNTGELFF
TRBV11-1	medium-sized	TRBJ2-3	CASSLVAGNTQYF
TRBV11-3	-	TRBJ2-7	CASSSGTGSSYEQYF
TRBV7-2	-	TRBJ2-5	CASSFRDSQETQYF
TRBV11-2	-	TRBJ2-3	CASSLLPRLDTQYF
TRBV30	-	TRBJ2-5	CAWDPPEPKETQYF
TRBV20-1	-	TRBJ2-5	CSARPSGGFQYF
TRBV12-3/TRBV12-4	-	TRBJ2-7	CASSRQGYEQYF